This T cell receptor beta chain originates from a study of blood T cells in healthy people across ages. Alongside a J-beta primer mix, a sample-barcoded 5' primer served in a second PCR lasting about 7 to 11 cycles. TCRdb re-derived calls from the 5' RACE reads in MiXCR, one entry per CDR3 protein. The sample includes about 1.6 million distinct CDR3 sequences, roughly a third seen only once; the top ten take around 10%. What was sequenced was blood. This TCR was sampled from a young woman in good health.

Here the CDR3 reads CASSLPGQGMEGYTF. The CDR3 coding sequence is TGTGCCAGCAGCCTACCGGGACAGGGGATGGAAGGCTACACCTTC. The rearrangement joins TRBV9 to TRBJ1-2, with 10 bases identical to TRBD1. CDR1 and CDR2 (germline): SGDLS, YYNGEE. The ends lost 4 bases at V and 8 bases at J; junction bases unmatched: 11. This CDR3 region has 15 residues.